The clone carrying this T cell receptor beta chain was detected a few times. Its antigen is still unknown. One entry per CDR3 protein, called by TCRdb with MiXCR from the 5' RACE reads. The repertoire holds 250,000 or so distinct CDR3 sequences, with roughly 7% as singletons. This sample was included in a study of identical twins. Study-wide points: Insertions ran lower in abundant cord blood beta clonotypes, though not in memory repertoires.

There are 16 residues in the CDR3. Germline lookup yields CDR1 SGHAT and CDR2 FQNNGV. The V gene end was trimmed by 5 bases and the J gene end by 4 bases; junction bases not matched to a gene: 8. These records were also assigned to another study, of yellow fever vaccine responses in identical twins. That investigation notes: Reported findings indicate that twins' vaccine T cell responses seemed partially convergent, partially personalized.

The sample was memory (CD45RO+) T cells sorted from blood. The TCR originated in a woman aged 18-29 years in good health. The rearrangement uses TRBV11-2 and TRBJ2-2, with TRBD1 matching over 9 bases. The CDR3 DNA sequence: TGTGCCAGCAGCGCGAACAGGGGGCGAAGCACCGGGGAGCTGTTTTTT. Translation gives CASSANRGRSTGELFF.